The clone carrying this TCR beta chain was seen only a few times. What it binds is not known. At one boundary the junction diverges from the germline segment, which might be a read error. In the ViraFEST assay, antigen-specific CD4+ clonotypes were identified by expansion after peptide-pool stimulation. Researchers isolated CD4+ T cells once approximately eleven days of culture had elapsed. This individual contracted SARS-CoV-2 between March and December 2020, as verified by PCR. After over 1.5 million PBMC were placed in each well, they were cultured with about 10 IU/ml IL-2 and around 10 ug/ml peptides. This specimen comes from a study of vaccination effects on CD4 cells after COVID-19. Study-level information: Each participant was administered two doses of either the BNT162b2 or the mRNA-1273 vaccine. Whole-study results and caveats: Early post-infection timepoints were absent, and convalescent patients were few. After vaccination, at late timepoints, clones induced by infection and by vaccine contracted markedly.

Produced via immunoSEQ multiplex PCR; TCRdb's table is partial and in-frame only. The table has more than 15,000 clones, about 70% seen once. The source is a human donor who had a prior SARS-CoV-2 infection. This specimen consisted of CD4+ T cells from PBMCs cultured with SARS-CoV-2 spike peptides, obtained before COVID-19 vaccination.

CDR3 sequence reads: CASSLARSSVKGFF. In DNA, the CDR3 is TGTGCCAGCAGCTTGGCCAGATCTTCGGTCAAGGGGTTTTTC. The rearrangement uses TRBV5-6 and TRBJ1-2; D is possibly TRBD1 (5 bases). Looked up from germline, CDR1 is SGHDT and CDR2 is YYEEEE. CDR3 length: 14 amino acids.